This T cell receptor (beta chain) was captured by sequencing in a study of tissue T cells after allogeneic stem cell transplantation. Study-level points and caveats: Tissue-detected TCR repertoire was only partly captured by blood and spleen T cells.

This CDR3 is built from 13 residues. Germline CDR1 KGHPV, CDR2 FQNQEV (reference sequence). V shed 6 bases, J shed 7 bases, and the junction held 4 bases outside the gene matches. This clone was observed a few times. The antigen is unknown. Gene names and germline match the mouse. The read ends 1 residue early relative to the CDR3; the germline J gene fills the gap. Time point here: mouse harvest day 14 after allogeneic transplant. Tail vein injection delivered 10^7 T-cell-depleted bone marrow cells and 10^6 splenic CD5+ T cells. This mouse GVHD model was MHC-mismatched B6 to BALB/c, profiled day 7 or 14. Method: immunoSEQ multiplex PCR; TCRdb's copy keeps in-frame clones and lacks some. Of fewer than 3,000 clones in the sample, approximately 43% were seen once.

The chain combines TRBV26 with TRBJ1-4, with 8 positions matching TRBD1. What was sequenced was gut tissue. The clonotype was recovered from a female BALB/c mouse given C57BL/6 T cells with graft-versus-host disease after an allogeneic hematopoietic cell transplant. CDR3 DNA, as far as it was read: TGTGCCAGCAGAGACAGGGGAGGCGAAAGATTATTT. Translated: CASRDRGGERLF. The CDR3 reads in full as CASRDRGGERLFF.